This entry concerns a single T cell receptor (beta chain). Its specificity is not known. TCRdb redid the calling of the RT-PCR reads with MiXCR, one entry per CDR3 protein. The sample includes over 150,000 distinct CDR3 sequences, roughly 10% of them seen just once. This specimen comes from a study of response to subunit inactivated influenza vaccine. Study outcomes and limitations: Seasonal influenza vaccination, on each occasion, was suggested by the authors to recruit few new T cells.

Between the trimmed V and J ends, which lost 3 bases and 2 bases, there was a span of 10 bases. The CDR3 covers 14 residues. Germline lookup yields CDR1 SNHLY and CDR2 FYNNEI. This chain links TRBV2 with TRBJ1-1; TRBD1 is a possible D gene (6 bases). This TCR derives from a man between 50 and 75 years old who received an inactivated influenza vaccine. The sequences come from CD8+ T cells sorted from PBMCs, collected around 25 months after vaccination. CDR3 region: CASSDLGGNTEAFF. CDR3 DNA sequence: TGTGCCAGCAGTGATTTAGGGGGAAACACTGAAGCTTTCTTT.